The clone carrying this TCR beta chain was picked up many times. The target antigen is unknown. Reduced serum IgG, IgA and/or IgM plus specific antibody deficiency defined CVID. Of CVID subjects, about 15 were female and around 27 male, mean age approximately 40. Replacement immunoglobulin had been given to every CVID subject for at least one year. Using immunoSEQ multiplex PCR, the repertoire was profiled, and TCRdb retains in-frame clones only, with some absent. The sample includes 20,000 to 25,000 clones, none of them occurring once. The sample originates from a study of T cell clonality in common variable immunodeficiency. Findings and caveats of the study: Common variable immunodeficiency TCR beta sequences reportedly had fewer deletions and N-nucleotide insertions.

Sequencing was performed on peripheral blood mononuclear cells. The sequence was collected from a human donor with common variable immunodeficiency.

This CDR3 reads CATQTDVLSYEQYF. The CDR3 DNA, read in part, is TGTGCCACCCAGACAGATGTTCTCTCCTACGAG. The chain joins TRBV2 to TRBJ2-7, with a weak D call TRBD1 (5 bases). The read is 3 residues too short to cover the CDR3 end, so that end is filled in from the germline J gene. The CDR3 extends over 14 amino acids. Trimming cost V 10 bases and J 0 bases, with 16 bases left between them. CDR1 is SNHLY, CDR2 FYNNEI, per germline.